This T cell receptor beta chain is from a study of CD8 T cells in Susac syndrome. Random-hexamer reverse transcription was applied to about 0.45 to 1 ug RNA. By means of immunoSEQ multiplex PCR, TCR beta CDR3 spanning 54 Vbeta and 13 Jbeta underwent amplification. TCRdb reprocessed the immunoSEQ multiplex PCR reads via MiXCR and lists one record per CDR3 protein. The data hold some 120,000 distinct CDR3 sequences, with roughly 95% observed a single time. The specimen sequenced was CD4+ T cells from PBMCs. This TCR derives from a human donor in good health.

The CDR3 bases are TGTGCCAGCAGTTTAGGGACAGGGGGCGCAGGGCAGCCCCAGCATTTT. This codes for CASSLGTGGAGQPQHF. J is TRBJ1-5 and V is TRBV28; 12 bases match TRBD1. The CDR3 is 16 amino acids. CDR1 MDHEN and CDR2 SYDVKM come from the germline V gene. After removal of 2 bases from V and 7 bases from J, the junction contained 6 bases not matched to a gene.